A single sample is the source of the 10 T cell receptor beta chains below, sequenced in a study of beta chain features in type 1 diabetes. As every portion of the isolated RNA was reverse transcribed, the sequencing read expressed TCRB transcripts. Data came from immunoSEQ multiplex PCR; TCRdb stores just in-frame clones and leaves some out. The sample consists of 860,000 or so clones, around a sixth of them appearing once. Specimen: naive CD4+ T cells from blood. The receptors stem from a woman aged 18-29 years in good health.

The chain combines TRBV19 with TRBJ2-1; maybe TRBD1 (6 bases). Germline values: CDR1 LNHDA, CDR2 SQIVND (reference sequence). The CDR3 sequence is 13 residues long. Deletions cut 7 bases from V and 7 bases from J, with 14 bases between. DNA for the CDR3: TGTGCCAGTAACGTCGCAGGGGCTAATGAGCAGTTCTTC. Translated: CASNVAGANEQFF.

A single count supports this clone. V gene TRBV7-2 combines with J gene TRBJ2-3; no reliable D call. The CDR3 has 12 residues. The ends were cut back, 2 bases at V and 9 bases at J, with 9 bases in the middle. The germline V gene encodes CDR1 SGHTA and CDR2 FQGNSA. The CDR3 DNA sequence: TGTGCCAGCAGCTTAAACCTGGGGACGCAGTATTTT. Residues: CASSLNLGTQYF.

V gene TRBV7-2 combines with J gene TRBJ2-3; D is uncertain. V was pared by 3 bases and J by 4 bases, with 5 bases between. Germline V gene lookup returns CDR1 SGHTA and CDR2 FQGNSA. The CDR3 has 12 amino acids. Here the CDR3 DNA reads TGTGCCAGCAGCTTTTCCCCAGATACGCAGTATTTT. Translation: CASSFSPDTQYF. Filled out from reference TRBV7-2 and TRBJ2-3, the complete variable domain reads GAGVSQSPSNKVTEKGKDVELRCDPISGHTALYWYRQSLGQGLEFLIYFQGNSAPDKSGLPSDRFSAERTGGSVSTLTIQRTQQEDSAVYLCASSFSPDTQYFGPGTRLTVL.

This clone was detected only a few times. The chain employs TRBV18 and TRBJ2-3; D is uncertain. Germline V gives CDR1 KGHSH, CDR2 LQKENI. Trimming pared 0 bases from V and 4 bases from J, leaving 5 bases between. This CDR3 spans 13 amino acids. CDR3 bases: TGTGCCAGCTCACCACCGAACTCAGATACGCAGTATTTT. This sequence encodes CASSPPNSDTQYF.

This chain uses TRBV6-5 with TRBJ1-1; TRBD1 matches 7 bases. Germline CDR1 reads MNHEY; CDR2 reads SVGAGI. The V and J ends lost 2 bases and 0 bases, in that order; junction bases with no gene match: 6. CDR3 length: 16 residues. The CDR3: CASSYGYGTVNTEAFF. The CDR3 nucleotides are TGTGCCAGCAGTTACGGGTATGGGACAGTGAACACTGAAGCTTTCTTT.

A few counts support this clone. The CDR3 bases are TGTGCCAGCAGCCACCAACCGGGACAGGGGGTCTACGAGCAGTACTTC. This encodes CASSHQPGQGVYEQYF. V is TRBV27 and J is TRBJ2-7; 11 nucleotides line up with TRBD1. Looked up from germline, CDR1 is MNHEY and CDR2 is SMNVEV (reference sequence). This CDR3 is 16 amino acids long. Trimming cost V 6 bases and J 3 bases; bases outside gene matches: 10.

J is TRBJ1-1 and V is TRBV21-1; the table's D call, TRBD1, was not checked against the DNA. TRBV21-1 constitutes a pseudogene. This CDR3 is built from 16 residues. In nucleotides, the CDR3 is TGTGCCAGCAGCAAAAGTGGGACAGGTAGCGACACTGAAGCTTTCTTT. Protein: CASSKSGTGSDTEAFF.

Of note for this clone: Other DNA sequences within the sample encode an identical CDR3. This rearrangement joins TRBV18 to TRBJ1-5; D uncertain. Trimming stripped 2 bases from V and 0 bases from J, with 8 bases between. Germline V gene lookup returns CDR1 KGHSH and CDR2 LQKENI. The CDR3 has 15 amino acids. CDR3 DNA: TGTGCCAGCTCACCATTGGGTGGTAGCAATCAGCCCCAGCATTTT. It specifies CASSPLGGSNQPQHF. Together with reference TRBV18 and TRBJ1-5, the CDR3 gives the full variable domain: NAGVMQNPRHLVRRRGQEARLRCSPMKGHSHVYWYRQLPEEGLKFMVYLQKENIIDESGMPKERFSAEFPKEGPSILRIQQVVRGDSAAYFCASSPLGGSNQPQHFGDGTRLSIL.

As DNA, the CDR3 is TGTGCCAGCAGTGAAGCGTGGGCAGAAGAAGCTTTCTTT. It yields the protein CASSEAWAEEAFF. This sequence joins TRBV2 and TRBJ1-1; no firm D call. CDR3 length: 13 residues. V was pared by 0 bases and J by 8 bases, with 10 bases between. Per germline, CDR1 SNHLY and CDR2 FYNNEI.

V is TRBV7-9 and J is TRBJ2-7, with unresolved D. V was trimmed by 1 base and J by 3 bases, leaving 10 bases between them. In germline, CDR1 is SEHNR, CDR2 FQNEAQ (reference sequence). The CDR3 spans 14 residues. The CDR3 coding sequence is TGTGCCAGCAGCTTAGGAGGCGGAAACTACGAGCAGTACTTC. This gives the protein CASSLGGGNYEQYF.